Shown below are 29 T cell receptor beta chains from a single sample sequenced in a study of blood T cell repertoires in COVID-19. TCRdb keeps only in-frame clones here, not all; method: immunoSEQ multiplex PCR. Among some 110,000 clones, over 70% were seen once, and the ten largest hold about 15%. Sequenced sample: peripheral blood. These receptors all stem from a man aged 50-59 years with acute or convalescent COVID-19.

The J gene is TRBJ1-1, the V gene TRBV9, with 12 bases identical to TRBD1. CDR3 length: 14 residues. The germline gives CDR1 SGDLS, CDR2 YYNGEE. Trimming removed 3 bases from V and 7 bases from J; junction bases left unmatched: 4. CDR3 sequence reads: CASSGDRGRGEAFF. CDR3 bases: TGTGCCAGCAGCGGGGACAGGGGGCGAGGTGAAGCTTTCTTT.

This chain uses TRBV19 with TRBJ1-5; D unclear. The CDR3 spans 17 residues. V was pared by 1 base and J by 2 bases, with 15 bases between. CDR1 is LNHDA, CDR2 SQIVND, per germline (reference sequence). CDR3: CASSIGGGSLGNQPQHF. Here the CDR3 DNA reads TGTGCCAGTAGTATAGGAGGAGGGAGCCTCGGCAATCAGCCCCAGCATTTT.

V gene TRBV10-3 combines with J gene TRBJ2-3; 8 bases map to TRBD2. The germline V gene encodes CDR1 ENHRY and CDR2 SYGVKD. The V and J ends lost 0 bases and 4 bases, in that order; junction bases with no gene match: 12. The CDR3 contains 18 residues. The CDR3 coding sequence is TGTGCCATCAGTGAGTCTCGCGCCAGCGGGGGACGTGCAGATACGCAGTATTTT. Translating it yields CAISESRASGGRADTQYF.

J is TRBJ1-1 and V is TRBV5-6, with D possibly matching TRBD1 (6 bases). The CDR3 sequence is 15 residues long. Per the germline V gene, CDR1 is SGHDT and CDR2 is YYEEEE. Trimming stripped 4 bases from V and 6 bases from J, with 19 bases between. DNA of the CDR3: TGTGCCAGCAGCATAATACAGGCTGGGGGCGCTGAAGCTTTCTTT. This codes for CASSIIQAGGAEAFF.

The V gene is TRBV10-3, the J gene TRBJ2-7; 7 bases map to TRBD1. CDR1 and CDR2 (germline): ENHRY, SYGVKD. Unmatched junction bases numbered 6, after V lost 6 bases and J lost 4 bases. CDR3 length equals 13 residues. The CDR3 bases are TGTGCCATCAGCCTGACAGGGAAATACGAGCAGTACTTC. Its protein product is CAISLTGKYEQYF.

The chain uses TRBV7-6 and TRBJ2-7; 7 bases agree with TRBD2. Trimming at V came to 0 bases and at J to 2 bases, leaving 1 base not matched to a gene. This CDR3 has 14 residues. Germline values: CDR1 SGHVS, CDR2 FNYEAQ. In nucleotides, the CDR3 is TGTGCCAGCAGCTTAGCGGGAGGGGCCTACGAGCAGTACTTC. The encoded protein is CASSLAGGAYEQYF.

The chain has TRBV9 and TRBJ1-1, with 7 nucleotides matching TRBD1. From germline, CDR1 is SGDLS and CDR2 YYNGEE. This CDR3 comprises 14 residues. Unmatched junction bases numbered 7, after V lost 4 bases and J lost 4 bases. The CDR3 bases are TGTGCCAGCAGCCTCACAGGGGCCGCCACTGAAGCTTTCTTT. Its protein is CASSLTGAATEAFF.

The genes are TRBV6-5 and TRBJ1-2; TRBD1 matches 7 bases. From germline, CDR1 is MNHEY and CDR2 SVGAGI. The V segment lost 2 bases and the J segment 7 bases; nucleotides outside the gene matches: 10. The CDR3 extends over 15 amino acids. This chain's CDR3 is CASSYRGRGVSGYTF. The DNA for the CDR3 is TGTGCCAGCAGTTACCGGGGCAGGGGGGTGAGTGGCTACACCTTC.

This chain joins TRBV10-3 and TRBJ2-7; D may be TRBD2 (6 bases). The germline V and J ends were trimmed by 0 bases and 6 bases, with 15 bases remaining between them. Per germline, CDR1 ENHRY and CDR2 SYGVKD. The CDR3 length is 15 residues. The CDR3 DNA is TGTGCCATCAGTGAGTCCACTAGCAAAACCCCCGAGCAGTACTTC. This encodes CAISESTSKTPEQYF.

This clone was counted a few times. The chain has TRBV25-1 and TRBJ1-5; D remains unclear. The V gene lost 4 bases and the J gene lost 4 bases, with 5 bases spanning the gap. The CDR3 is made up of 12 amino acids. Germline values: CDR1 MGHDK, CDR2 SYGVNS. CDR3 nucleotides: TGTGCCAGCAGTGTTAGTAATCAGCCCCAGCATTTT. Protein: CASSVSNQPQHF.

The genes are TRBV5-4 and TRBJ2-5; the match to TRBD1 covers 7 bases. Germline trimming cut 3 bases from V and 8 bases from J; bases unmatched to any gene: 13. CDR3 length: 15 amino acids. Per the germline V gene, CDR1 is SGHNT and CDR2 is YYREEE (reference sequence). CDR3 nucleotides: TGTGCCAGCAGCTCAGCCGTGGACAGGCGCGGTACCCAGTACTTC. It yields the protein CASSSAVDRRGTQYF.

This clone was seen only a few times. The chain carries TRBV7-9 and TRBJ2-7, with 8 bases aligning to TRBD1. Germline CDR1 and CDR2: SEHNR and FQNEAQ (reference sequence). The CDR3 covers 16 residues. The J segment lost 2 bases and the V segment lost 3 bases, leaving 9 bases of the junction unmatched. The CDR3 region has the DNA TGTGCCAGCAGCTTTTCCCGGGACAGGATAACCTACGAGCAGTACTTC. Its protein product is CASSFSRDRITYEQYF.

This chain connects TRBV6-5 to TRBJ1-2; TRBD1 is a possible D gene (5 bases). V was cut by 4 bases and J by 7 bases, with 7 bases left in between. The CDR3 sequence is 11 residues long. The germline gives CDR1 MNHEY, CDR2 SVGAGI. The CDR3 loop is CASSWGGGYTF. The CDR3 DNA follows: TGTGCCAGCAGTTGGGGGGGTGGCTACACCTTC.

V gene TRBV14 combines with J gene TRBJ2-7; 9 bases fit TRBD1. CDR1 is SGHDN, CDR2 FVKESK, per germline. Losses at the gene ends were 6 bases for V and 5 bases for J; bases not matched to a gene: 11. The CDR3 length is 15 residues. The CDR3, as DNA: TGTGCCAGCAGGAACACCGGGACAGGGAGGAACGAGCAGTACTTC. The encoded protein is CASRNTGTGRNEQYF. Full variable domain (rest looked up from reference TRBV14 and TRBJ2-7): EAGVTQFPSHSVIEKGQTVTLRCDPISGHDNLYWYRRVMGKEIKFLLHFVKESKQDESGMPNNRFLAERTGGTYSTLKVQPAELEDSGVYFCASRNTGTGRNEQYFGPGTRLTVT.

The rearrangement uses TRBV2 and TRBJ2-5; TRBD1 matches 9 bases. This CDR3 has 14 amino acids. V shed 5 bases and J 4 bases; nucleotides not matched to a gene: 5. Germline V lookup: CDR1 SNHLY, CDR2 FYNNEI. The CDR3: CASSRPGQGETQYF. In DNA, the CDR3 is TGTGCCAGCAGTAGGCCGGGACAGGGAGAGACCCAGTACTTC. Full variable domain (remainder filled in from reference TRBV2 and TRBJ2-5): EPEVTQTPSHQVTQMGQEVILRCVPISNHLYFYWYRQILGQKVEFLVSFYNNEISEKSEIFDDQFSVERPDGSNFTLKIRSTKLEDSAMYFCASSRPGQGETQYFGPGTRLLVL.

This chain uses TRBV24-1 with TRBJ2-7, with D hard to call. V lost 1 base and J 6 bases, leaving 18 bases between the germline ends. Per germline, CDR1 KGHDR and CDR2 SFDVKD. The CDR3 length is 16 residues. The CDR3, as DNA: TGTGCCACCAGTGATTTACGGGTTGGCAGTTACCCCGAGCAGTACTTC. Its translation: CATSDLRVGSYPEQYF.

The chain combines TRBV6-5 with TRBJ2-5; D possibly corresponds to TRBD1 (6 bases). This CDR3 comprises 15 residues. With 5 bases removed from V and 5 bases from J, the gap between germline ends came to 18 bases. Germline CDR1 MNHEY, CDR2 SVGAGI. CDR3 sequence (DNA): TGTGCCAGCAGTCTACGGGGCAGGGGAGCGGAGACCCAGTACTTC. This sequence encodes CASSLRGRGAETQYF.

The CDR3, as DNA: TGTGCCACCAGCGGACTAGCGGGAGATGGAATAGAGACCCAGTACTTC. Residues: CATSGLAGDGIETQYF. The chain is built from TRBV15 and TRBJ2-5; 13 positions agree with TRBD2. Germline loops: CDR1 LNHNV, CDR2 YYDKDF (reference sequence). V gave up 5 bases and J gave up 4 bases; unmatched junction bases: 7. The CDR3 runs 16 residues.

This sequence joins TRBV30 and TRBJ1-6, with D unresolved. The V end was cut by 0 bases, the J end by 7 bases, with 13 bases between. This CDR3 comprises 15 residues. From germline, CDR1 is GTSNPN and CDR2 SVGIG (reference sequence). The CDR3 here is CAWSVPGSSNSPLHF. The CDR3 DNA is TGTGCCTGGAGTGTACCGGGAAGTTCCAATTCACCCCTCCACTTT. The entire variable domain, with the rest obtained from reference TRBV30 and TRBJ1-6, is as follows: SQTIHQWPATLVQPVGSPLSLECTVEGTSNPNLYWYRQAAGRGLQLLFYSVGIGQISSEVPQNLSASRPQDRQFILSSKKLLLSDSGFYLCAWSVPGSSNSPLHFGNGTRLTVT.

The genes are TRBV19 and TRBJ2-7, with D maybe TRBD2 (7 bases). The V end lost 6 bases, the J end lost 0 bases, and 15 bases lay between the germline ends. Germline CDR1 is LNHDA and CDR2 is SQIVND (reference sequence). The CDR3 spans 15 residues. The CDR3, as DNA: TGTGCCAGTAGCCTAGGGGGGGAACCCTCCTACGAGCAGTACTTC. Translating it yields CASSLGGEPSYEQYF.

This chain uses TRBV3-1 (or the pseudogene TRBV3-2) with TRBJ1-2; 9 bases match TRBD1. The junction had 5 bases not matched to a gene; V was cut back by 4 bases and J by 8 bases. The CDR3 contains 13 residues. The V gene's germline CDR1 is LGHDT and CDR2 YNNKEL (reference sequence). CDR3 in amino acids: CASSLQGATGYTF. The CDR3 DNA reads as TGTGCCAGCAGCCTACAGGGGGCGACGGGCTACACCTTC.

This clone showed up just once. DNA for the CDR3: TGTGCCAGCAGTCTAACAGGGATTGCTGAAGCTTTCTTT. This gives the protein CASSLTGIAEAFF. The chain employs TRBV12-3 or TRBV12-4 and TRBJ1-1, with a tentative D call TRBD1 (6 bases). V was shortened by 5 bases and J by 6 bases, with 13 bases between the two germline ends. This CDR3 is built from 13 residues.

This clone was counted a single time. The chain carries TRBV19 and TRBJ2-3, with D maybe TRBD2 (6 bases). In germline, CDR1 is LNHDA, CDR2 SQIVND (reference sequence). V was shortened by 3 bases and J by 5 bases, with 6 bases between the two germline ends. The CDR3 runs 12 residues. DNA for the CDR3: TGTGCCAGTAGTATGGAGGGAGATACGCAGTATTTT. It codes for CASSMEGDTQYF.

This clone has only one observation. This CDR3 reads CASSKGKTVCNEQYF. CDR3 in DNA: TGTGCCAGCAGCAAAGGCAAAACAGTCTGTAACGAGCAGTACTTC. The chain combines TRBV21-1 with TRBJ2-7; the table calls TRBD1, which could not be checked here. TRBV21-1 is noted as a pseudogene. CDR3 length: 15 residues.

This chain connects TRBV12-3 or TRBV12-4 to TRBJ2-5, with D possibly matching TRBD2 (5 bases). CDR3 size: 13 residues. The ends were cut back, 4 bases at V and 5 bases at J, with 11 bases in the middle. The CDR3 region is CASSSGGGETQYF. The CDR3 DNA is TGTGCCAGCAGTTCCGGAGGAGGCGAGACCCAGTACTTC.

The V gene is TRBV28, the J gene TRBJ2-3; TRBD1 matches at 7 bases. Germline trimming cut 5 bases from V and 0 bases from J; bases unmatched to any gene: 5. The CDR3 is 15 amino acids. Germline values: CDR1 MDHEN, CDR2 SYDVKM. The CDR3 DNA follows: TGTGCCAGCAGTCTAGGGACAGCTAGCACAGATACGCAGTATTTT. Translating gives CASSLGTASTDTQYF.

The V and J genes are TRBV19 and TRBJ2-7; TRBD1 matches 8 bases. This CDR3 comprises 15 residues. The V gene end was trimmed by 6 bases and the J gene end by 0 bases; junction bases not matched to a gene: 7. Germline CDR1 and CDR2: LNHDA and SQIVND (reference sequence). The CDR3 region is CASRVDRGSSYEQYF. CDR3 nucleotides: TGTGCCAGTAGGGTCGACAGGGGAAGCTCCTACGAGCAGTACTTC.

In its sample, this clone was seen once. The V and J genes are TRBV6-1 and TRBJ1-3; 8 bases agree with TRBD1. From germline, CDR1 is MNHNS and CDR2 SASEGT. V dropped 2 bases and J dropped 4; count of bases not matched to a gene: 1. The CDR3 consists of 14 residues. CDR3 amino acids: CASSEWTGGNTIYF. The CDR3 DNA reads TGTGCCAGCAGTGAATGGACAGGGGGAAACACCATATATTTT.

The CDR3 region has the DNA TGTGCCAGCAGTTCCACGGGGACAGTTGGCTACACCTTC. Translating gives CASSSTGTVGYTF. The V call is TRBV12-3 or TRBV12-4, the J call TRBJ1-2, with 7 bases lining up with TRBD1. The V gene end was trimmed by 4 bases and the J gene end by 7 bases; junction bases not matched to a gene: 6. CDR3 length: 13 residues.